These 23 T cell receptor beta chains share one sample of origin, sequenced in a study of T-cell reconstitution after alpha-beta-depleted transplantation in children. Preparation of the TCRbeta library used unique molecular identifiers. TCRdb independently ran MiXCR on the PCR reads; one entry per CDR3 protein. Altogether 300,000 to 350,000 distinct CDR3 sequences are present, around 25% being singletons, with the ten largest covering approximately 9.9%. The specimen was PBMCs, mostly from graft donor cells, collected 180 days after TCRalphabeta/CD19-depleted stem cell transplant. These receptors came from a male patient younger than 18 who had a stem cell transplant for acute lymphoblastic leukemia, so the T cells may come from the graft donor.

The J gene is TRBJ1-2, the V gene TRBV5-1, with a weak D call TRBD1 (6 bases). Trimming stripped 1 base from V and 4 bases from J, with 17 bases between. The CDR3 extends over 16 amino acids. Germline V gene data show CDR1 as SGHRS and CDR2 as YFSETQ. CDR3 sequence: CASSLLANRAAYGYTF. The CDR3 nucleotides are TGCGCCAGCAGCTTGTTGGCGAACAGGGCAGCCTATGGCTACACCTTC.

The chain couples TRBV12-3 or TRBV12-4 to TRBJ2-7; unclear D gene. The germline V and J ends were trimmed by 3 bases and 3 bases, with 9 bases remaining between them. The CDR3 has 13 residues. The CDR3, as DNA: TGTGCCAGCAGTTTGAACGTTCACTACGAGCAGTACTTC. It specifies CASSLNVHYEQYF.

The chain has TRBV7-9 and TRBJ2-5, with D tentatively TRBD1 or TRBD2 (5 bases each). Germline CDR1 reads SEHNR; CDR2 reads FQNEAQ (reference sequence). The germline V and J ends were trimmed by 4 bases and 2 bases, with 14 bases remaining between them. CDR3 size: 15 residues. CDR3 nucleotides: TGTGCCAGCAGCTCCCCCCGGGGCAGGCAAGAGACCCAGTACTTC. Its translation is CASSSPRGRQETQYF.

This clonotype has a count of ten or more. The conserved phenylalanine or tryptophan is not found at the CDR3 terminus, so this likely reflects a read error. No DNA is shown, since the ends of the CDR3 on it are uncertain; the CDR3 is the one TCRdb lists. This chain uses TRBV20-1 with TRBJ1-4; the table calls TRBD1, which could not be checked here. Germline CDR1 DFQATT, CDR2 SNEGSKA (reference sequence). 12 amino acids form the CDR3, both terminal residues included. The chain's CDR3 is CSARHSGGTVKC.

The chain joins TRBV11-2 to TRBJ2-7; 8 nucleotides match TRBD2. Germline V gene data show CDR1 as SGHAT and CDR2 as FQNNGV. The CDR3 is 17 residues long. Germline trimming cut 4 bases from V and 3 bases from J; bases unmatched to any gene: 14. Here the CDR3 reads CASSSLKGSGIFYEQYF. The DNA for the CDR3 is TGTGCCAGCAGCTCCCTGAAGGGTAGCGGGATATTCTACGAGCAGTACTTC. Looking up the rest from reference TRBV11-2 and TRBJ2-7 gives the full variable domain: EAGVAQSPRYKIIEKRQSVAFWCNPISGHATLYWYQQILGQGPKLLIQFQNNGVVDDSQLPKDRFSAERLKGVDSTLKIQPAKLEDSAVYLCASSSLKGSGIFYEQYFGPGTRLTVT.

CDR3 sequence: CASSPFITGTMNTEAFF. CDR3 nucleotide sequence: TGTGCCAGCAGCCCATTTATAACAGGGACCATGAACACTGAAGCTTTCTTT. The chain is built from TRBV5-5 and TRBJ1-1, with D perhaps TRBD1 (6 bases). V lost 4 bases and J lost 0, with 19 bases in between. CDR3 length: 17 residues. Germline CDR1 is SGHKS and CDR2 is YYEKEE (reference sequence).

Ten or more counts support this clonotype. The rearrangement links TRBV5-5 to TRBJ2-2, with TRBD1 identical over 11 bases. The CDR3 has 17 amino acids. V dropped 5 bases and J dropped 7; count of bases not matched to a gene: 13. Germline V gives CDR1 SGHKS, CDR2 YYEKEE (reference sequence). Here the CDR3 DNA reads TGTGCCAGCAGGAATCCGGACAGGGGGCGTGAGATCGGGGAGCTGTTTTTT. It yields the protein CASRNPDRGREIGELFF.

The table lists this clonotype with a few counts. This rearrangement joins TRBV6-1 to TRBJ2-5; D gene uncertain. The CDR3 runs 13 residues. V lost 5 bases, J lost 5 bases, and 12 bases lay in between. From germline, CDR1 is MNHNS and CDR2 SASEGT. As DNA, the CDR3 is TGTGCCAGCAGTAAGACCCGGGTGGAGACCCAGTACTTC. This codes for CASSKTRVETQYF.

V usage is TRBV12-3 or TRBV12-4 and J usage is TRBJ1-2, with D perhaps matching TRBD1 (5 bases). Trimming shortened V by 3 bases and J by 6 bases, and 11 bases separated the two germline ends. CDR3 length: 13 residues. This CDR3 is CASSFGGRDGYTF. CDR3 nucleotides: TGTGCCAGCAGTTTCGGGGGGAGGGATGGCTACACCTTC.

Only a few counts were recorded for this clonotype. The V and J genes are TRBV29-1 and TRBJ2-1, with D hard to call. Germline V gene sequence: CDR1 SQVTM, CDR2 ANQGSEA. The CDR3 consists of 12 residues. V was trimmed by 6 bases and J by 0 bases, leaving 6 bases between them. CDR3 nucleotides: TGCAGCGTCGAGAGCTCCTACAATGAGCAGTTCTTC. Translating it yields CSVESSYNEQFF.

This chain joins TRBV6-2 or TRBV6-3 and TRBJ2-6; no definite D call. The CDR3 runs 15 residues. CDR1 is MNHEY and CDR2 is SVGEGT in the germline V gene. Trimming left V 2 bases short and J 2 bases short, with 7 bases between. Here the CDR3 DNA reads TGTGCCAGCAGTTACCCCTTGACTGGGGCCAACGTCCTGACTTTC. Translating it yields CASSYPLTGANVLTF.

This chain connects TRBV7-6 to TRBJ2-1; 11 bases align to TRBD1. The CDR3 extends over 16 amino acids. Germline lookup yields CDR1 SGHVS and CDR2 FNYEAQ. V shed 5 bases and J 8 bases; nucleotides not matched to a gene: 11. The DNA of the CDR3 is TGTGCCAGCAGCCCCGGACAGGGGGCATTCATCCATGAGCAGTTCTTC. Protein product: CASSPGQGAFIHEQFF.

This clonotype has only a few counts. The chain joins TRBV11-2 to TRBJ2-2; perhaps TRBD2 as D (5 bases). V was pared by 5 bases and J by 1 base, with 11 bases between. The CDR3 is 15 residues long. Germline V gives CDR1 SGHAT, CDR2 FQNNGV. In nucleotides, the CDR3 is TGTGCCAGCAGCCTAGCCAGCGGGAACACCGGGGAGCTGTTTTTT. Protein: CASSLASGNTGELFF.

The rearrangement uses TRBV29-1 and TRBJ1-2; D is unclear. Germline V gene data show CDR1 as SQVTM and CDR2 as ANQGSEA. The length of the CDR3 is 13 residues. V was pared by 5 bases and J by 1 base, with 11 bases between. The CDR3 nucleotides are TGCAGCGTTCAGCCTTTTCTTAACTATGGCTACACCTTC. It encodes CSVQPFLNYGYTF.

The rearrangement links TRBV19 to TRBJ1-2; a possible D gene is TRBD1 (6 bases). The CDR3 is 16 amino acids. CDR1 and CDR2 (germline): LNHDA, SQIVND (reference sequence). The ends were cut back, 3 bases at V and 3 bases at J, with 17 bases in the middle. The CDR3 region is CASSMPSDSGDYGYTF. The CDR3 DNA reads as TGTGCCAGTAGTATGCCTTCGGACAGTGGGGACTATGGCTACACCTTC.

This clonotype was recorded a few times. V usage is TRBV6-1 and J usage is TRBJ2-1; 11 nucleotides match TRBD1. Germline values: CDR1 MNHNS, CDR2 SASEGT. The CDR3 sequence is 15 residues long. Trimming cost V 6 bases and J 3 bases; bases outside gene matches: 4. Here the CDR3 reads CASSLDRGLYNEQFF. Here the CDR3 DNA reads TGTGCCAGCAGCCTGGACAGGGGGCTCTACAATGAGCAGTTCTTC.

This clonotype was recorded a few times. The germline gene is not matched at one end of the junction; a read error may be the cause. The chain joins TRBV20-1 to TRBJ2-2; TRBD2 agrees at 9 bases. Germline V gives CDR1 DFQATT, CDR2 SNEGSKA (reference sequence). There are 17 residues in the CDR3. The CDR3 sequence: CSARDRTSATNTGELFF. The CDR3 DNA sequence: TGCAGTGCAAGAGATCGGACTAGCGCTACGAACACCGGGGAGCTGTTTTTT.

CDR3 in amino acids: CASSEVGGGNGYTF. CDR3 nucleotide sequence: TGTGCCAGCAGTGAAGTAGGGGGAGGAAATGGCTACACCTTC. The chain joins TRBV6-1 to TRBJ1-2, with D maybe TRBD1 (6 bases). Germline V CDR1 and CDR2: MNHNS, SASEGT. The CDR3 covers 14 residues. V gave up 1 base and J gave up 6 bases, with 12 bases separating them.

In its sample, this clonotype was seen a few times. V and J are TRBV6-5 and TRBJ2-1; 14 nucleotides line up with TRBD2. Germline V gene data show CDR1 as MNHEY and CDR2 as SVGAGI. The CDR3 has 18 amino acids. With V trimmed by 5 bases and J by 0 bases, 6 bases remained unmatched. The CDR3 protein is CASSHPGTSGSSYNEQFF. In DNA, the CDR3 is TGTGCCAGCAGTCACCCGGGGACTAGCGGGAGCTCCTACAATGAGCAGTTCTTC.

V gene TRBV20-1 combines with J gene TRBJ2-2; 7 positions match TRBD2. J lost 1 base, V lost 5 bases, and 4 bases had no gene match. This CDR3 contains 14 residues. The germline CDR1 and CDR2 sequences are DFQATT and SNEGSKA (reference sequence). The CDR3 DNA reads as TGCAGTGCTCGCCAGCGGGGGAACACCGGGGAGCTGTTTTTT. It encodes CSARQRGNTGELFF.

The V and J genes are TRBV20-1 and TRBJ2-7; unclear D gene. Germline V gene lookup returns CDR1 DFQATT and CDR2 SNEGSKA (reference sequence). There are 13 residues in the CDR3. The ends were cut back, 7 bases at V and 2 bases at J, with 15 bases in the middle. CDR3 nucleotides: TGCAGTGTTACCCTAAACTCGGCCTACGAGCAGTACTTC. Protein product: CSVTLNSAYEQYF.

V is TRBV27 and J is TRBJ1-1; D gene uncertain. Trimming cost V 6 bases and J 0 bases, with 5 bases left between them. CDR1 and CDR2 (germline): MNHEY, SMNVEV (reference sequence). This CDR3 region has 12 residues. CDR3 bases: TGTGCCAGCAGGGGGATGAACACTGAAGCTTTCTTT. Translated, it gives CASRGMNTEAFF.

This CDR3 reads CASSVDGLTDTQYF. DNA for the CDR3: TGTGCCAGCAGCGTAGATGGACTAACAGATACGCAGTATTTT. The chain recombines TRBV9 with TRBJ2-3; a weak D match, TRBD2 (6 bases). The CDR3 is 14 residues long. Germline lookup yields CDR1 SGDLS and CDR2 YYNGEE. V was cut by 0 bases and J by 3 bases, with 8 bases left in between.